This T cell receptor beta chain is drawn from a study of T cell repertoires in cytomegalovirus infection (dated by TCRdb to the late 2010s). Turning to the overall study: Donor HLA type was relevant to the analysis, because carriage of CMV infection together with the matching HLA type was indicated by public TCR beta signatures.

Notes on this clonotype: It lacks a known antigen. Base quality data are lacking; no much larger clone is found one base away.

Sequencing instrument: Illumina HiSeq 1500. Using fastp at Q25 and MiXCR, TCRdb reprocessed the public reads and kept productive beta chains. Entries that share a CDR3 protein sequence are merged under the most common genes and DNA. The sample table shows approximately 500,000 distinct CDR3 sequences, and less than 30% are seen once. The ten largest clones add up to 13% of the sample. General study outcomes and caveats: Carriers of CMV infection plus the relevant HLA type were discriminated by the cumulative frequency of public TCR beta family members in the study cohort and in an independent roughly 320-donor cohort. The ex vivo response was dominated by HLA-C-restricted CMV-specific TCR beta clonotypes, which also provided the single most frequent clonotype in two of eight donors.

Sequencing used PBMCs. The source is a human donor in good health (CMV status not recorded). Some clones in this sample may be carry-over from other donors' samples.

The DNA sequence reads TGTGCCAGCAGGCAAGGGACAGAGGGACAGCCCCAGCATTTT. This is translated as CASRQGTEGQPQHF. This chain joins TRBV12-3 or TRBV12-4 to TRBJ1-5; TRBD1 fits 7 bases in the junction. The CDR3 contains 14 residues, cysteine and phenylalanine counted. CDR3 DNA only is kept here, 42 bases in frame from base 1. The germline V and J ends show losses of 6 bases and 7 bases respectively, and no gene match explains 9 bases of the junction.